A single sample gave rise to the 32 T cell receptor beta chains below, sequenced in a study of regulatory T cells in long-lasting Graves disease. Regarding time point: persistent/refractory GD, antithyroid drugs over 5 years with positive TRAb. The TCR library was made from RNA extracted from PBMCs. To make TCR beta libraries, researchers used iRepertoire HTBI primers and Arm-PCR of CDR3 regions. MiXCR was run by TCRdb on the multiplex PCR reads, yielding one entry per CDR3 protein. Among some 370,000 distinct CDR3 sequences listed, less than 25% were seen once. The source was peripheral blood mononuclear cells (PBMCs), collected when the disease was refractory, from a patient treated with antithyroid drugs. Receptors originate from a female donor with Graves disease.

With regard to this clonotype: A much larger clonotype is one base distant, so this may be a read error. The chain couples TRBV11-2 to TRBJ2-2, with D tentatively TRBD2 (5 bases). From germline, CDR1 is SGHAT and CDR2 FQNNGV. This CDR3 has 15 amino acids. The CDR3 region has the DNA TGTGCCAGCAGCTTAGATGGCGGGTTTGCCGGGGAGATGTTTTTT. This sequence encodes CASSLDGGFAGEMFF.

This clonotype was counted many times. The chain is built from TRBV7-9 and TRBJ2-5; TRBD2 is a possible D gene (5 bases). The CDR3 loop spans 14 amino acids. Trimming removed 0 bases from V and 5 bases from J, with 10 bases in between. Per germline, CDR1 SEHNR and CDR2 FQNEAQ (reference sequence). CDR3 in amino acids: CASSLAVARETQYF. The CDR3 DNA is TGTGCCAGCAGCTTAGCTGTAGCGAGGGAGACCCAGTACTTC. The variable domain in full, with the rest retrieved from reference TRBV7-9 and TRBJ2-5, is DTGVSQNPRHKITKRGQNVTFRCDPISEHNRLYWYRQTLGQGPEFLTYFQNEAQLEKSRLLSDRFSAERPKGSFSTLEIQRTEQGDSAMYLCASSLAVARETQYFGPGTRLLVL.

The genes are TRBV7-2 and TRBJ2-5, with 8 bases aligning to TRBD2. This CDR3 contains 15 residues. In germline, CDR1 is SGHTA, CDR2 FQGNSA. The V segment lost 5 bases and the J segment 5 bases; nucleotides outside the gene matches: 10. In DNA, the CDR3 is TGTGCCAGCAGCACTGTTGGCGGGAGGAGCGAGACCCAGTACTTC. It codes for CASSTVGGRSETQYF.

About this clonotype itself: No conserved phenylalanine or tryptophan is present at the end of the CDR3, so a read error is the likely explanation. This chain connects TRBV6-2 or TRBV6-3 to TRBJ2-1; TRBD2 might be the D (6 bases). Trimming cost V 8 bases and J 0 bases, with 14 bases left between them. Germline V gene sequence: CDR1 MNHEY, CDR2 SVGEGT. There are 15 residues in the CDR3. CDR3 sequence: CASCGGPGSYNEQFL. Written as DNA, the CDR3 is TGTGCCAGCTGTGGAGGGCCCGGCTCCTACAATGAGCAGTTCCTC.

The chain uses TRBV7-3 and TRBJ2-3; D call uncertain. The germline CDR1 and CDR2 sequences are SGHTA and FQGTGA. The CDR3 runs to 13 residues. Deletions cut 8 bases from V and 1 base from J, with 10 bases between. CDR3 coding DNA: TGTGCCAGCCGTTTGGTGGGCACAGATACGCAGTATTTT. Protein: CASRLVGTDTQYF.

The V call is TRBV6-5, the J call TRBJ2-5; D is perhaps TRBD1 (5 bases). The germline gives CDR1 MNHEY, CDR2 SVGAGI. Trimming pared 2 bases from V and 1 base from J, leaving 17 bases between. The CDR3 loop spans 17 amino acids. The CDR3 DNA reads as TGTGCCAGCAGTTACACTCCGACAGAGAATCCCCAAGAGACCCAGTACTTC. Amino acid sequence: CASSYTPTENPQETQYF.

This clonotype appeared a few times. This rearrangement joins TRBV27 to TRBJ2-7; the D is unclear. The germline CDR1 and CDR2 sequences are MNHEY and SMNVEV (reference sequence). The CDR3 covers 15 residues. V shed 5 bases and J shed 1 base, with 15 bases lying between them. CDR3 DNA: TGTGCCAGCAGTCCTCAAATGGGCCCTTCCTACGAGCAGTACTTC. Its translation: CASSPQMGPSYEQYF.

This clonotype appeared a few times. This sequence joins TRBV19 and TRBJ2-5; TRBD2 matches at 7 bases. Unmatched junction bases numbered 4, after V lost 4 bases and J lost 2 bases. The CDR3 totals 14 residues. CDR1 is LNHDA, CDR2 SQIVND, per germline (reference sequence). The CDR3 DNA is TGTGCCAGTAGTACCACGGGACTACAAGAGACCCAGTACTTC. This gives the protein CASSTTGLQETQYF.

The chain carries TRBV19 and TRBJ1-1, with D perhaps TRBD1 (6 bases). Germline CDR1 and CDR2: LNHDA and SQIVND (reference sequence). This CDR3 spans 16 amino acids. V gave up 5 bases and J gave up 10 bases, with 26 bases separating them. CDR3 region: CASSPDTSGVKFSAFF. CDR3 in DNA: TGTGCCAGTAGTCCGGATACCTCAGGGGTTAAGTTTTCAGCTTTCTTT.

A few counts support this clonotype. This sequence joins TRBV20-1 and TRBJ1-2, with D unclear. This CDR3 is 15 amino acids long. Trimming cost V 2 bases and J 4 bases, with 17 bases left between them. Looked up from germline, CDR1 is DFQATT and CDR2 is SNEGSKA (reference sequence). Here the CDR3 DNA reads TGCAGTGCTAGACGCAGTCGCTCGGACGTCTATGGCTACACCTTC. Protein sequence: CSARRSRSDVYGYTF.

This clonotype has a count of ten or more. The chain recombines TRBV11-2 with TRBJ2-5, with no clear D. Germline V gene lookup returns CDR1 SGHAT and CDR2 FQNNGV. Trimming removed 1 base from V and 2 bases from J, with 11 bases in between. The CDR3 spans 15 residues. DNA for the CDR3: TGTGCCAGCAGCTTAGTTGCCTCCCTTCAAGAGACCCAGTACTTC. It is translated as CASSLVASLQETQYF.

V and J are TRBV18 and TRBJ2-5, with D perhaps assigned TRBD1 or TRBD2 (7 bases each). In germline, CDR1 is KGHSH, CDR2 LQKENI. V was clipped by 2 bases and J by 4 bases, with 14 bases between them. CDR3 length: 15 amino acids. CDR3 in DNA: TGTGCCAGCTCACCATCGACAGGGAGGGCAGAGACCCAGTACTTC. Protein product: CASSPSTGRAETQYF.

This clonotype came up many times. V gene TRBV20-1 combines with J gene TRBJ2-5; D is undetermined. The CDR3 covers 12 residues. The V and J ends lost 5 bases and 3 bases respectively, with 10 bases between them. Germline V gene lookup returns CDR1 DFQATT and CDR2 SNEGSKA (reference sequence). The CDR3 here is CSADEAEETQYF. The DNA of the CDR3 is TGCAGTGCTGACGAGGCCGAAGAGACCCAGTACTTC.

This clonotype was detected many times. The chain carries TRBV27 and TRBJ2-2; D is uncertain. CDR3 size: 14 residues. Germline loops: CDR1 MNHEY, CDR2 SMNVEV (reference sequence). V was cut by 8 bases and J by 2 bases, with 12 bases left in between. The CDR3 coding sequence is TGTGCCAGCCGTCTTAAGGGTAACACCGGGGAGCTGTTTTTT. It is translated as CASRLKGNTGELFF.

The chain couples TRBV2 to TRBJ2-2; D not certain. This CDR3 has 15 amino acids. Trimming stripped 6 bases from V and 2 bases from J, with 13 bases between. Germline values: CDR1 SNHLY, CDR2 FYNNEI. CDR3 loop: CASSPPGANTGELFF. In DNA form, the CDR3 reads TGTGCCAGCAGCCCTCCCGGCGCCAACACCGGGGAGCTGTTTTTT. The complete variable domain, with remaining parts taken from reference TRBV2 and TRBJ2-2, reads EPEVTQTPSHQVTQMGQEVILRCVPISNHLYFYWYRQILGQKVEFLVSFYNNEISEKSEIFDDQFSVERPDGSNFTLKIRSTKLEDSAMYFCASSPPGANTGELFFGEGSRLTVL.

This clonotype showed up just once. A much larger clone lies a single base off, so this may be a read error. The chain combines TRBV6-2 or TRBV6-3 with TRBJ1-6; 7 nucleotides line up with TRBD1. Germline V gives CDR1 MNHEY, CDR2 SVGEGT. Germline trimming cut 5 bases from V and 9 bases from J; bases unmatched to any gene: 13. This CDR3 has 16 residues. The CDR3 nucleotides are TGTGCCAGCAGTGGACCACAGGGGCAAAATAGTTCACCCCTCCACTTT. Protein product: CASSGPQGQNSSPLHF.

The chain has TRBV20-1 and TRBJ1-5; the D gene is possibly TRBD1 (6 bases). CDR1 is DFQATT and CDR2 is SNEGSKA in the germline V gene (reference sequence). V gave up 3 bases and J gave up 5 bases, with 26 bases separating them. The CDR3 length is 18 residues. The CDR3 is CSARVRGSGCLLYQPQHF. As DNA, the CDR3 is TGCAGTGCTAGGGTCAGGGGTTCGGGCTGCCTTTTGTATCAGCCCCAGCATTTT.

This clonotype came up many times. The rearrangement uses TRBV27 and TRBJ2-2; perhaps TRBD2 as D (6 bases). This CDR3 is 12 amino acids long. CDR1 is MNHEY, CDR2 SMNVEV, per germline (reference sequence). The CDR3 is CATGVNTGELFF. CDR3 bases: TGTGCGACGGGGGTCAACACCGGGGAGCTGTTTTTT.

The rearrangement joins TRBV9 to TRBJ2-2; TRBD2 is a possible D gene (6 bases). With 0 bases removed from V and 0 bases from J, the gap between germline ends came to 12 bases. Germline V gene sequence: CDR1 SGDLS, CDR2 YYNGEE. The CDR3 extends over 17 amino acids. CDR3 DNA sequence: TGTGCCAGCAGCGTAGGGCGTAGCGGTACGAACACCGGGGAGCTGTTTTTT. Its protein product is CASSVGRSGTNTGELFF.

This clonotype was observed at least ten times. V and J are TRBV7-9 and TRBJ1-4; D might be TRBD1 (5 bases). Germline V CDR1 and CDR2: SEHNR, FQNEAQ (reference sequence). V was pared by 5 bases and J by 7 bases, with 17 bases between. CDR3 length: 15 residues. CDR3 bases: TGTGCCAGCAGCGCGGGACGGGATGGCGGTGAAAAACTGTTTTTT. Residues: CASSAGRDGGEKLFF.

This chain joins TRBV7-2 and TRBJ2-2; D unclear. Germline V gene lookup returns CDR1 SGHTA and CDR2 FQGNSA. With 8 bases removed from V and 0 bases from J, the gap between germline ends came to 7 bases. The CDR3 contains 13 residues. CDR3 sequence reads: CASGIPNTGELFF. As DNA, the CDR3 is TGTGCCAGCGGGATTCCGAACACCGGGGAGCTGTTTTTT.

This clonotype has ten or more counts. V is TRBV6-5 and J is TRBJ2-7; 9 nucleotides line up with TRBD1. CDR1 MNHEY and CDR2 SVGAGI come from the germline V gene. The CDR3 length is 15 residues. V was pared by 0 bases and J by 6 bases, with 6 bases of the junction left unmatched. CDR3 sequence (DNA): TGTGCCAGCAGTTACTCGAGGGGACAGGGCGGCGAGCAGTACTTC. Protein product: CASSYSRGQGGEQYF.

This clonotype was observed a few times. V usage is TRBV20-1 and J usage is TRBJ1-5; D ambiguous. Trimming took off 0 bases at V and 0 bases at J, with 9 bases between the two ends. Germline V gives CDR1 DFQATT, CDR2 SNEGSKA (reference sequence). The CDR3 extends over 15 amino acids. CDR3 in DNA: TGCAGTGCTAGAGATGCAACACATAGCAATCAGCCCCAGCATTTT. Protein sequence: CSARDATHSNQPQHF.

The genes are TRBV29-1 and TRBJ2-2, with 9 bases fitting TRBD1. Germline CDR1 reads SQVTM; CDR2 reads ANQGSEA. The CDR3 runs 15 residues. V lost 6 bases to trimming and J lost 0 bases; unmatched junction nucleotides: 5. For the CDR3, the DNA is TGCAGCGTGGGGGACAGGGCCGCGAACACCGGGGAGCTGTTTTTT. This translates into CSVGDRAANTGELFF.

Written as DNA, the CDR3 is TGCAGTGCCCGTCGGGATGGCTACACCTTC. This codes for CSARRDGYTF. The rearrangement joins TRBV20-1 to TRBJ1-2; D is undetermined. Germline CDR1 is DFQATT and CDR2 is SNEGSKA (reference sequence). The length of the CDR3 is 10 residues. V was shortened by 6 bases and J by 6 bases, with 8 bases between the two germline ends.

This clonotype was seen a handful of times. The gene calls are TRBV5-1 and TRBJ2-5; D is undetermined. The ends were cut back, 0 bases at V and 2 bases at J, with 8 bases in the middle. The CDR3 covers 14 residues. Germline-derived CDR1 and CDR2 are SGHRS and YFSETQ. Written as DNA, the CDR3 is TGCGCCAGCAGCTTGGTCCCTCCACAAGAGACCCAGTACTTC. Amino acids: CASSLVPPQETQYF.

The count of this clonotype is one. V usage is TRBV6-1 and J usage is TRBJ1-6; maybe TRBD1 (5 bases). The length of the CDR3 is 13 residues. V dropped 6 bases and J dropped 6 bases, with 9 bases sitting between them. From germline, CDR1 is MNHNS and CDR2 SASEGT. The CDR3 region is CASRGQINSPLHF. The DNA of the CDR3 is TGTGCCAGCAGGGGGCAAATTAATTCACCCCTCCACTTT.

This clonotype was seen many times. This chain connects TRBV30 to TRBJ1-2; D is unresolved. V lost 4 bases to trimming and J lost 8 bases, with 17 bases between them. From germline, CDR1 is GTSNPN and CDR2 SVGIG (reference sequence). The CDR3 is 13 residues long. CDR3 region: CAWTVTGLWGYTF. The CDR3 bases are TGTGCCTGGACTGTAACGGGTTTATGGGGCTACACCTTC. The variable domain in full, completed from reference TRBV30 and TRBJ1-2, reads SQTIHQWPATLVQPVGSPLSLECTVEGTSNPNLYWYRQAAGRGLQLLFYSVGIGQISSEVPQNLSASRPQDRQFILSSKKLLLSDSGFYLCAWTVTGLWGYTFGSGTRLTVV.

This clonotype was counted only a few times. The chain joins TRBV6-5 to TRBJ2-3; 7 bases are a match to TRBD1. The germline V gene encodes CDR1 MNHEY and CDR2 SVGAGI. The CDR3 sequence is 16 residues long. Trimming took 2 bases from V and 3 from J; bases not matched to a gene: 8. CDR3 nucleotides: TGTGCCAGCAGTTACCAAGGGAACAGGGGAACAGATACGCAGTATTTT. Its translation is CASSYQGNRGTDTQYF.

The CDR3 nucleotides are TGTGCCAGCAGTCCTCAACGGGACCTCCCATCTTCCTACGAGCAGTACTTC. It is translated as CASSPQRDLPSSYEQYF. The chain couples TRBV11-2 to TRBJ2-7; TRBD1 or TRBD2 may be the D gene (5 bases each). This CDR3 comprises 17 residues. Germline CDR1 and CDR2: SGHAT and FQNNGV. Trimming cost V 6 bases and J 1 base, with 22 bases left between them. The full variable domain, completed using reference TRBV11-2 and TRBJ2-7, is EAGVAQSPRYKIIEKRQSVAFWCNPISGHATLYWYQQILGQGPKLLIQFQNNGVVDDSQLPKDRFSAERLKGVDSTLKIQPAKLEDSAVYLCASSPQRDLPSSYEQYFGPGTRLTVT.

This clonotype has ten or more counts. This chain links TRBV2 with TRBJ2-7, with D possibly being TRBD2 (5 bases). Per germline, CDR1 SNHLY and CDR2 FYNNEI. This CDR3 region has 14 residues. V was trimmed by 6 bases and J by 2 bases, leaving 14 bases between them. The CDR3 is CASSPGLGTYEQYF. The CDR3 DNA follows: TGTGCCAGCAGCCCAGGACTGGGAACCTACGAGCAGTACTTC.

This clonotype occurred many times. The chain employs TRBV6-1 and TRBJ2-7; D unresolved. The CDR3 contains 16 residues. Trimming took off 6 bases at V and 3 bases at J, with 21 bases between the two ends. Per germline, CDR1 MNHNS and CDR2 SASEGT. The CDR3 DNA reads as TGTGCCAGCAGATGCACGTTTTTGGCAGAAAGCTACGAGCAGTACTTC. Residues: CASRCTFLAESYEQYF.